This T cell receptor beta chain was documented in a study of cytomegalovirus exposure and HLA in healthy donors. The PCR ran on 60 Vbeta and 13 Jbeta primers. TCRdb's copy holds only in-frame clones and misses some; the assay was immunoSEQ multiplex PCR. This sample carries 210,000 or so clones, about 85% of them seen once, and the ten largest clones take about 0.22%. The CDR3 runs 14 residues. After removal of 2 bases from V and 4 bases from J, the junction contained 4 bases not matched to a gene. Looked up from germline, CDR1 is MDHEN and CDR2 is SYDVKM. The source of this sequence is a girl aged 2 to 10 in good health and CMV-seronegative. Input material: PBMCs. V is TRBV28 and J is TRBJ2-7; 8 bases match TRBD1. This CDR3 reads CASSLVDRGYEQYF. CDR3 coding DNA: TGTGCCAGCAGTTTAGTCGACAGGGGTTACGAGCAGTACTTC.